Listed below are T cell receptor beta chains from one sample, sequenced in a study of blood T cell repertoires in COVID-19. Sequencing was performed with immunoSEQ multiplex PCR; in TCRdb, only in-frame clones are kept and a portion is missing. Of approximately 160,000 clones listed, around 74% are singletons. The source material was peripheral blood. The receptors here all came from a man between 65 and 85 years old with acute or convalescent COVID-19. The conserved cysteine and the conserved F or W are not part of the CDR3 here.

j_call cdr3_length v_call cdr3_aa
TRBJ1-5 12 TRBV2 ASSGQGGGQPQH
TRBJ1-4 13 TRBV27 ASSPRDREYEKLF
TRBJ1-1 14 TRBV18 TSSPMIGQGNTEAF
TRBJ1-6 13 TRBV2 ASSEERGLDSPLH
TRBJ2-7 10 TRBV10-2 ASSEGGWEQY
TRBJ1-5 14 TRBV2 ASSDQGAVGNQPQH
TRBJ1-2 14 TRBV20-1 SASPTGLGLDYGYT
TRBJ2-1 13 TRBV5-1 ASSWTGTGDNEQF
TRBJ2-5 13 TRBV24-1 ATMPGGTAQETQY
TRBJ2-1 14 TRBV7-3 ASSGQGQSSYNEQF
TRBJ2-7 12 TRBV9 ASSVEGVDYEQY
TRBJ2-1 14 TRBV7-9 ASSLAQRGSYNEQF
TRBJ1-6 14 TRBV5-6 ASSPDRGLRNSPLH
TRBJ2-1 14 TRBV29-1 SVVRTSGGSYNEQF
TRBJ2-2 14 TRBV10-1 ASSEGGGFNAGELF
TRBJ2-2 13 TRBV2 ASSDRGQNTGELF
TRBJ1-5 11 TRBV6-1 ASSTTGNQPQH
TRBJ2-1 15 TRBV5-6 ASSRGTSGRSYNEQF
TRBJ2-7 11 TRBV30 AWSRQSGDEQY
TRBJ1-2 11 TRBV7-2 ASSSDRGYGYT
TRBJ2-5 12 TRBV30 ASGHTSHQETQY
TRBJ2-7 12 TRBV7-2 ASSLGLARYEQY
TRBJ1-4 13 TRBV5-1 ASSNNRATNEKLF
TRBJ2-1 13 TRBV12-5 ASGLGQGLFNEQF
TRBJ2-3 11 TRBV27 ASSWRPTDTQY